These T cell receptor beta chains were read from a single sample in a study of CD8 T cells in seronegative destructive rheumatoid arthritis. Repertoires were generated with immunoSEQ multiplex PCR, while TCRdb's copy carries only in-frame clones and drops some. This table has 1,000 or so clones, roughly 82% appearing once. Sequenced material: CD8+ T cells from blood. Source of these receptors: a woman between 55 and 79 years old with seronegative destructive rheumatoid arthritis. The conserved cysteine and the conserved F or W are not part of the CDR3 here.

TRBV28 | ASTGTSGYNEQF
TRBV4-1 | ASSQEGQGGGIQETQY
TRBV19 | ASSILAGATGELF
TRBV19 | ASSIPSGRAYNEQF
TRBV6-4 | ARKQGLAGGPGKNIQY
TRBV4-1 | ASSQGGAGGEDTQY
TRBV28 | ASSLQGPYEQY
TRBV6-5 | ASSPQWSYNEQF
TRBV19 | ASSMGLAGVYEQY
TRBV9 | ASSVRPVAGRANTGELF
TRBV5-4 | ASSQQGAGELF
TRBV6-1 | ASSDRGGGTGELF
TRBV12-5 | ASGIQGWAEAF
TRBV10-3 | AISGTGTGYLEQY
TRBV7-2 | ASRWTSGEETQY
TRBV2 | ASSETSGRTDTQY
TRBV14 | ASSQGTPYNEQF
TRBV5-5 | ASTPPRDLGYEQY
TRBV30 | AWSVKAERTASLYSYEQY
TRBV2 | ASGRTGQDLETQY
TRBV30 | AWSVGGGYGYT
TRBV5-1 | ASSLVEGQSYEQY
TRBV4-3 | ASSQEPPAQGNNEQF
TRBV28 | ASSLWVFDRAGAEAF
TRBV5-4 | ASSPVSGRANNEQF
TRBV30 | AWSVRESGGNTIY
TRBV6-5 | ASSELGQSYEQY
TRBV5-1 | ASSLGSSGKDEQY
TRBV6-4 | ASSVRDNNEQF
TRBV7-6 | ASSLGTRTDTQY
TRBV28 | ASNKQEFHQPQH
TRBV7-9 | ASSSPGHHYEQY
TRBV19 | ASSMGDRVTYNEQF
TRBV11-2 | ASSLPLGTGRHEKLF
TRBV6-4 | ASSEGLAGYNEQF
TRBV28 | ASSLLTGGREKLF
TRBV28 | ATDRGDYEQY
TRBV28 | ASSSTTSQETQY
TRBV10-2 | ASSEPGTGGPGANVLT
TRBV15 | ATSRDLGGSPETQY
TRBV7-9 | ASSYPNDAGAPDTQY